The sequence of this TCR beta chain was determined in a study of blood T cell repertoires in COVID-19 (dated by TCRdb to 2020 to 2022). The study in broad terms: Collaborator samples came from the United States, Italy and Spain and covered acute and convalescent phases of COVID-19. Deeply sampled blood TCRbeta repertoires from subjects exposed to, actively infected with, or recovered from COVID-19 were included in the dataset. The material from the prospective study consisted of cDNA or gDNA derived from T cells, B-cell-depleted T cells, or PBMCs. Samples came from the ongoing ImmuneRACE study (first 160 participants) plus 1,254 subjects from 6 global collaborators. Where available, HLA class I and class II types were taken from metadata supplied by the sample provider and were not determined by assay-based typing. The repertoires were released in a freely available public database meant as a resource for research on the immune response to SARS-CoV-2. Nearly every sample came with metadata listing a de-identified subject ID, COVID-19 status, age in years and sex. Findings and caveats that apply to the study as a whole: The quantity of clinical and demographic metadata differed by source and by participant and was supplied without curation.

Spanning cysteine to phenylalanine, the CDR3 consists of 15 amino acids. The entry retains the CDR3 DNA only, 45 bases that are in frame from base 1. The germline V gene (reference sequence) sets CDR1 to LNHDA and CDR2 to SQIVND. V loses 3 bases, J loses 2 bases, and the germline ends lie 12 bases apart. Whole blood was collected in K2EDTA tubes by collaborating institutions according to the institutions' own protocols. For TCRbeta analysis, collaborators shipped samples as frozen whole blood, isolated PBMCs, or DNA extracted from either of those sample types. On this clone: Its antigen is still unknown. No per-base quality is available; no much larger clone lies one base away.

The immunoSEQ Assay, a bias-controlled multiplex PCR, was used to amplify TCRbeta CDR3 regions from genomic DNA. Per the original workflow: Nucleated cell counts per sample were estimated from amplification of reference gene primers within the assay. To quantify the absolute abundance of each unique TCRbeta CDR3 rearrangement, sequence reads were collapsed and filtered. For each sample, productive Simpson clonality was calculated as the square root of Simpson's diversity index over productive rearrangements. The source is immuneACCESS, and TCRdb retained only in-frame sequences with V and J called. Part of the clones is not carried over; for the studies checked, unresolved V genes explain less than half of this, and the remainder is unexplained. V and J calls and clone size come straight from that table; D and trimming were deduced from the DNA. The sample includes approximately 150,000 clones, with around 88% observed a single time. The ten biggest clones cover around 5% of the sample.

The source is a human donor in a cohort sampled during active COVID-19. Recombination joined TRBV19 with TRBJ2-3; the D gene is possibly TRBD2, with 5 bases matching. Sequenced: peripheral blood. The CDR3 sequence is CASSIRRGPTDTQYF. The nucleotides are TGTGCCAGTAGTATTAGGAGAGGGCCCACAGATACGCAGTATTTT.